This note documents a single T cell receptor (beta chain) sequence. Antigen unknown. After removal of 4 bases from V and 6 bases from J, the junction contained 7 bases not matched to a gene. The CDR3 extends over 14 amino acids. The germline gives CDR1 SGHTA, CDR2 FQGNSA. The data were produced by immunoSEQ multiplex PCR, yet TCRdb's version contains in-frame clones alone and is incomplete. The sample holds 80,000 to 100,000 clones, just over 85% seen once. This sample stems from a study of T cell responses to AZD1222 COVID-19 vaccine. The study, taken as a whole, reports: Close to half of all spike-specific TCRs reportedly target regions of the variants that are unmutated. White British donors predominated, females outnumbered males, and clonal diversity was possibly underestimated. Baseline serostatus was positive in only a handful of AZD1222 recipients.

Second-dose intervals of approximately 4 or approximately 12 weeks were pooled. The chain joins TRBV7-2 to TRBJ2-7; 9 positions match TRBD1. This specimen was peripheral blood, taken 28 days after the second AZD1222 dose. The receptor was isolated from an adult who received the AZD1222 COVID-19 vaccine. The CDR3 loop reads CASSSGQGFLEQYF. The CDR3 region has the DNA TGTGCCAGCAGCTCGGGACAGGGATTCCTCGAGCAGTACTTC.